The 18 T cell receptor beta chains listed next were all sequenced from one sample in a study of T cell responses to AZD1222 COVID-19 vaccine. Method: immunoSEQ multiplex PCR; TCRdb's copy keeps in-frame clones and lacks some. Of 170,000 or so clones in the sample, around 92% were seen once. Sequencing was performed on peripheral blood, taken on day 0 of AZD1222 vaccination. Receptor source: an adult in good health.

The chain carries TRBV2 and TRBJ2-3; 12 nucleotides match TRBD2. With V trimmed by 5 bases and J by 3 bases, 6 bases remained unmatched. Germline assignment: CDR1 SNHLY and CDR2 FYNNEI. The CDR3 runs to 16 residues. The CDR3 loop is CASSLRLAGATDTQYF. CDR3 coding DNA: TGTGCCAGCAGTCTCCGACTAGCGGGGGCGACAGATACGCAGTATTTT.

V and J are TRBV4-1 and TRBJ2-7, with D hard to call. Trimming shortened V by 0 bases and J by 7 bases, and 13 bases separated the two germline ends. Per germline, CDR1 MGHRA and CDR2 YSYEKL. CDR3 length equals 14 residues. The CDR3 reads CASSQDPWSWEQYF. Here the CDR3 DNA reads TGCGCCAGCAGCCAAGATCCTTGGTCCTGGGAGCAGTACTTC.

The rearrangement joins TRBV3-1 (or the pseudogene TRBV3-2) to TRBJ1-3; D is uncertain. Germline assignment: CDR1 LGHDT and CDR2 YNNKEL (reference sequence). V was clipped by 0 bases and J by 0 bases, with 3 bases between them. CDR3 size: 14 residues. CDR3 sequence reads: CASSQEISGNTIYF. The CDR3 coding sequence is TGTGCCAGCAGCCAAGAAATCTCTGGAAACACCATATATTTT.

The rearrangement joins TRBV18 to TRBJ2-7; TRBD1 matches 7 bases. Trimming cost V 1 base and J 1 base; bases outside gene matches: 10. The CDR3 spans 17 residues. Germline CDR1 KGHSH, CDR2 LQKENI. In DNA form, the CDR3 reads TGTGCCAGCTCACCACAAACGATAAGACAGGGTTCCTACGAGCAGTACTTC. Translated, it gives CASSPQTIRQGSYEQYF.

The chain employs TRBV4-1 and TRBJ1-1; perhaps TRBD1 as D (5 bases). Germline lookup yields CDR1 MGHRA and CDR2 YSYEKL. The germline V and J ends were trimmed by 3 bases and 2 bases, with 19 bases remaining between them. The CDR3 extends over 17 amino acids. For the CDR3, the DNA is TGCGCCAGCAGCCACTTCAGGGTCGGTATTACTAACACTGAAGCTTTCTTT. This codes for CASSHFRVGITNTEAFF.

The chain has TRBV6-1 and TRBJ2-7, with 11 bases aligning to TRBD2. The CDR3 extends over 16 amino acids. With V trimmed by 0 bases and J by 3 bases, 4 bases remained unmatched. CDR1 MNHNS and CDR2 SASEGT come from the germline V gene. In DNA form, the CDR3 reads TGTGCCAGCAGTGAAGCCGCTACTAGCGGGGGCTACGAGCAGTACTTC. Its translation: CASSEAATSGGYEQYF.

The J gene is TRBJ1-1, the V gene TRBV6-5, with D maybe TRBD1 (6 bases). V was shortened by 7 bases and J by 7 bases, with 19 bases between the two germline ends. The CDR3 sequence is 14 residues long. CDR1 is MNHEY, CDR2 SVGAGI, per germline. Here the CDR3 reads CASNRVGQNFEAFF. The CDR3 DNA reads TGTGCCAGCAACAGGGTCGGGCAGAACTTTGAAGCTTTCTTT.

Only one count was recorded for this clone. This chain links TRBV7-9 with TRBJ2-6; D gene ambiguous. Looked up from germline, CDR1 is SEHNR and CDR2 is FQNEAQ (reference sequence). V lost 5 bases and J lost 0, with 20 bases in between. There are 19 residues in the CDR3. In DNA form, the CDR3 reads TGTGCCAGCAGCCCCTCTCGGGTCCAGTCATTCTCTGGGGCCAACGTCCTGACTTTC. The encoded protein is CASSPSRVQSFSGANVLTF.

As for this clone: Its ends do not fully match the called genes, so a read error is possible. The CDR3 sequence: CASSLELTGGNQPQHF. CDR3 sequence (DNA): TGCGCCAGCAGCTTGGAACTAACAGGGGGCAACCAGCCCCAGCATTTT. V is TRBV5-1 and J is TRBJ1-5; 9 nucleotides align to TRBD1. The CDR3 is 16 residues long. The germline V gene has CDR1 SGHRS and CDR2 YFSETQ.

The CDR3 DNA reads TGTGCCAGCATAAGGACACCGACCCAGACCGTGAACACTGAAGCTTTCTTT. Its translation: CASIRTPTQTVNTEAFF. This chain joins TRBV2 and TRBJ1-1; D perhaps matches TRBD1 (5 bases). Germline lookup yields CDR1 SNHLY and CDR2 FYNNEI. The CDR3 extends over 17 amino acids. Trimming took off 7 bases at V and 0 bases at J, with 21 bases between the two ends.

For the CDR3, the DNA is TGTGCCAGCAGTGGACAGGATAATGAAAAACTGTTTTTT. It codes for CASSGQDNEKLFF. The chain joins TRBV28 to TRBJ1-4, with TRBD1 matching over 7 bases. Germline lookup yields CDR1 MDHEN and CDR2 SYDVKM. J lost 4 bases, V lost 5 bases, and 1 base had no gene match. The CDR3 totals 13 residues.

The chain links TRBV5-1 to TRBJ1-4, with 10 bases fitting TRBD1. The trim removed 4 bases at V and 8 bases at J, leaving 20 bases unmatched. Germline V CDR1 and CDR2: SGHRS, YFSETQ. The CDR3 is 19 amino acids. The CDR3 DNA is TGCGCCAGCAGCCGATCAATGTCCCGGGACAGGGGCGAGGACGAAAAACTGTTTTTT. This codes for CASSRSMSRDRGEDEKLFF.

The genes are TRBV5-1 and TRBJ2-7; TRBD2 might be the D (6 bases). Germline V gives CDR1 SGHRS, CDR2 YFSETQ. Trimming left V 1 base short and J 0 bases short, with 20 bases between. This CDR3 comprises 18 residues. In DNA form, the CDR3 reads TGCGCCAGCAGCTTGTTCGCCGGGGGAGGAACCAGCTCCTACGAGCAGTACTTC. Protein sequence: CASSLFAGGGTSSYEQYF.

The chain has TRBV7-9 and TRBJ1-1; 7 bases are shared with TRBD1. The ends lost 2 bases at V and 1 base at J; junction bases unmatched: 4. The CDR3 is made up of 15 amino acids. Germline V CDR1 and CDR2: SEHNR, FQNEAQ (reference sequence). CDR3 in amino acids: CASSLKGGKNTEAFF. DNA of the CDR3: TGTGCCAGCAGCTTAAAAGGGGGCAAGAACACTGAAGCTTTCTTT.

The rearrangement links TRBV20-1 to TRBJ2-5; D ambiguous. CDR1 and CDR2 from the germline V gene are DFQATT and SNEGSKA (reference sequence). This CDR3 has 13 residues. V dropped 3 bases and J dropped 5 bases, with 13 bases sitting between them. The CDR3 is CSASLTVAETQYF. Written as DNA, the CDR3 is TGCAGTGCTAGTTTAACGGTGGCGGAGACCCAGTACTTC.

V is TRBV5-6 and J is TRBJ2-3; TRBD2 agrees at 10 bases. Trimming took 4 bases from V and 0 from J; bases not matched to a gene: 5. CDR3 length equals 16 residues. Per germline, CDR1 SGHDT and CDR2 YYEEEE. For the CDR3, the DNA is TGTGCCAGCAGCGACCCACTAGCGGGGAGCACAGATACGCAGTATTTT. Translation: CASSDPLAGSTDTQYF. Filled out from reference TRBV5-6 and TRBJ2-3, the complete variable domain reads DAGVTQSPTHLIKTRGQQVTLRCSPKSGHDTVSWYQQALGQGPQFIFQYYEEEERQRGNFPDRFSGHQFPNYSSELNVNALLLGDSALYLCASSDPLAGSTDTQYFGPGTRLTVL.

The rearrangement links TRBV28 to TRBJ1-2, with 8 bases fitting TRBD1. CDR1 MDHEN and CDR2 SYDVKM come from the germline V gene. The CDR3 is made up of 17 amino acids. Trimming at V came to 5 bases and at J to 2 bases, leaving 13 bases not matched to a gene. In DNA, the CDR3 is TGTGCCAGCAGTATAACAGGGGGTATTCTCCCAAACTATGGCTACACCTTC. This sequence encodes CASSITGGILPNYGYTF.

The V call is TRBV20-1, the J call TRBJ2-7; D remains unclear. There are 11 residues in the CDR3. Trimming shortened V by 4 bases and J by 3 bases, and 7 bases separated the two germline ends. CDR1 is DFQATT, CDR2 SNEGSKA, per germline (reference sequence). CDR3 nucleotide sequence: TGCAGTGCTACAGATTACTACGAGCAGTACTTC. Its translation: CSATDYYEQYF.